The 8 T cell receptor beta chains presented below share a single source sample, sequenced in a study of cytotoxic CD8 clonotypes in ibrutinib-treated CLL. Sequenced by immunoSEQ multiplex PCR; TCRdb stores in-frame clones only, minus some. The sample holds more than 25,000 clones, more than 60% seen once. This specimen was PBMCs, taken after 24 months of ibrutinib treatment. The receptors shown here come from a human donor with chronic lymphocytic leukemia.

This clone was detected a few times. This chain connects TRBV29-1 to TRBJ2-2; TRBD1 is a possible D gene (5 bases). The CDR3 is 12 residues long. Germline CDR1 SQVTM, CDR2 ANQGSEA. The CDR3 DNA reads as TGCAGTGGGGCAGGGCTGGGCGGGGAGCTGTTTTTT. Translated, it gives CSGAGLGGELFF.

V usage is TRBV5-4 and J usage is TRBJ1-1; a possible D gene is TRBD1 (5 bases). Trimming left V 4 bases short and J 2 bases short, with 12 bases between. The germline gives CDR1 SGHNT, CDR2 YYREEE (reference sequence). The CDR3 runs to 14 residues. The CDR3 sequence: CASSLGGPNTEAFF. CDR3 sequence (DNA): TGTGCCAGCAGCCTGGGGGGACCAAACACTGAAGCTTTCTTT.

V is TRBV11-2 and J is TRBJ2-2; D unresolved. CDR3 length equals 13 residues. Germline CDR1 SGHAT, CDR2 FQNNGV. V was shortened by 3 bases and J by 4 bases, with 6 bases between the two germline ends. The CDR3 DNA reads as TGTGCCAGCAGCTTCGACCCCACCGGGGAGCTGTTTTTT. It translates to CASSFDPTGELFF.

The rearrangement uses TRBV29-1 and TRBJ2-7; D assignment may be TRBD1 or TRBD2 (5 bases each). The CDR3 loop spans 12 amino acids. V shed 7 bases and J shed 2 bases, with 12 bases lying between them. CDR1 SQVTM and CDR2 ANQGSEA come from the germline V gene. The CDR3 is CSALGAPYEQYF. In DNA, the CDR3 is TGCAGCGCACTAGGGGCCCCCTACGAGCAGTACTTC.

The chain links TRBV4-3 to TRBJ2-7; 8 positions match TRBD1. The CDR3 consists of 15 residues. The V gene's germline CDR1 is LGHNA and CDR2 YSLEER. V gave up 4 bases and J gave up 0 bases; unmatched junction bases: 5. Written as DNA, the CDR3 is TGCGCCAGCAGCCGGTCACAGGGGGGCTCCTACGAGCAGTACTTC. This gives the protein CASSRSQGGSYEQYF.

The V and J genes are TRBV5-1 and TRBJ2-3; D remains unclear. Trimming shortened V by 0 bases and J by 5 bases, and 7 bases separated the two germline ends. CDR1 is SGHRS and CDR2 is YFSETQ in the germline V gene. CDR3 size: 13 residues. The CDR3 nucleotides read TGCGCCAGCAGCTTGGAGACTCTAGATACGCAGTATTTT. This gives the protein CASSLETLDTQYF.

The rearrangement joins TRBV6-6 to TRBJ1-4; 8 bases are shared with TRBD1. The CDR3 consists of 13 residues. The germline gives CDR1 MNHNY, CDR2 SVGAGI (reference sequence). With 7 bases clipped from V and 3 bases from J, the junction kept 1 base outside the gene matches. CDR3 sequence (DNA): TGTGCCAGCACGGACAGGGCTAATGAAAAACTGTTTTTT. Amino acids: CASTDRANEKLFF.

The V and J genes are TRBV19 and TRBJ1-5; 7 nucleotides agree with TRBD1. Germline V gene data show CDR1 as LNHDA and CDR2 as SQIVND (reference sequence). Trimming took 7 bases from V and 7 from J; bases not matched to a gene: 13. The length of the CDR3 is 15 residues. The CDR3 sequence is CASTPGPGGGQPQHF. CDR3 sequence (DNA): TGTGCCAGTACCCCAGGGCCAGGGGGAGGCCAGCCCCAGCATTTT. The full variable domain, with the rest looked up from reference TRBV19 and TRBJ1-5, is DGGITQSPKYLFRKEGQNVTLSCEQNLNHDAMYWYRQDPGQGLRLIYYSQIVNDFQKGDIAEGYSVSREKKESFPLTVTSAQKNPTAFYLCASTPGPGGGQPQHFGDGTRLSIL.